The rows below give T cell receptor beta chains drawn from one sample of a study of CD8 T cells in ankylosing spondylitis. Each CDR3 protein is one row after TCRdb ran MiXCR on the 5' RACE reads. This table holds nearly 350,000 distinct CDR3 sequences, about 15% found once. The sample consisted of blood, either unsorted or a sorted T cell fraction (not recorded which). These receptor sequences come from a male donor with ankylosing spondylitis or in good health (not recorded which). The conserved cysteine and the conserved F or W are not part of the CDR3 here.

V gene	CDR3 protein
TRBV12-3/TRBV12-4	ASSSASGTNEQF
TRBV20-1	SARRSYSGNPDTQY
TRBV5-5	ASLRTGGDTGELF
TRBV18	ASSPRTGDEKLF
TRBV4-1	ASSRGTTSGGTYEQY
TRBV29-1	SVEDHDRPGDEQY
TRBV5-6	ASSRGLNQETQY
TRBV29-1	SVVGQGRYEQY
TRBV5-1	ASHLQETQY
TRBV5-1	ASAWDSSTEAF
TRBV12-3/TRBV12-4	ASSSDRGATGELF
TRBV12-3/TRBV12-4	ASSLTEVAF
TRBV12-3/TRBV12-4	ASSPRAAHYGYT
TRBV5-1	ASSRDSQLPNYGYT
TRBV20-1	SARAPGTHTDTQY
TRBV7-2	ASSPYPGLAGHEQF
TRBV7-2	ASSFWPVGTYEQY
TRBV5-1	ASSLGPARISYEQY
TRBV5-1	ASTLAGGTTGELF
TRBV2	ASSGSETQY
TRBV3-1	ASSQESRTEAF
TRBV5-5	ASSRSTTEQF
TRBV6-1	ASSGDWTSTHGYT